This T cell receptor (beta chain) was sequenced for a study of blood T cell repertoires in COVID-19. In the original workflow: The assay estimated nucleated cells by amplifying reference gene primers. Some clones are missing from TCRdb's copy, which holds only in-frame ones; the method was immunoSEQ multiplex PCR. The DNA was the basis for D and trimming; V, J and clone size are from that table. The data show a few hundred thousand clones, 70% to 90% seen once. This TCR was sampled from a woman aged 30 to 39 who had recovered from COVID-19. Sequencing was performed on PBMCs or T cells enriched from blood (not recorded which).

CDR3 coding DNA: TGTGCCAGCAGCTTAATGCCTCTAGCGGGTCGGGGCACAGATACGCAGTATTTT. Residues: CASSLMPLAGRGTDTQYF. The rearrangement joins TRBV7-3 to TRBJ2-3, with 8 bases lining up with TRBD2. V gave up 1 base and J gave up 1 base; unmatched junction bases: 10. The CDR3 sequence is 18 residues long. CDR1 and CDR2 (germline): SGHTA, FQGTGA.